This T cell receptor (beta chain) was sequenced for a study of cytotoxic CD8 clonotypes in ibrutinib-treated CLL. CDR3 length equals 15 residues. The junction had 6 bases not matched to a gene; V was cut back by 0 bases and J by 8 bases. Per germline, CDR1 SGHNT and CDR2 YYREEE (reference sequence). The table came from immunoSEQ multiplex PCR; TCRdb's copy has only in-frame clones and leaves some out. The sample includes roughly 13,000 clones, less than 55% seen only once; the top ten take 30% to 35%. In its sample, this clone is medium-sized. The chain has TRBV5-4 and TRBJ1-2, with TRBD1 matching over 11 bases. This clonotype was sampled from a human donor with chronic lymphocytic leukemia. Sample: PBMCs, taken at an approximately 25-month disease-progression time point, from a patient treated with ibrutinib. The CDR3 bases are TGTGCCAGCAGCTTGGGGGACAGGGGGTCGGGAGGCTACACCTTC. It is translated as CASSLGDRGSGGYTF.